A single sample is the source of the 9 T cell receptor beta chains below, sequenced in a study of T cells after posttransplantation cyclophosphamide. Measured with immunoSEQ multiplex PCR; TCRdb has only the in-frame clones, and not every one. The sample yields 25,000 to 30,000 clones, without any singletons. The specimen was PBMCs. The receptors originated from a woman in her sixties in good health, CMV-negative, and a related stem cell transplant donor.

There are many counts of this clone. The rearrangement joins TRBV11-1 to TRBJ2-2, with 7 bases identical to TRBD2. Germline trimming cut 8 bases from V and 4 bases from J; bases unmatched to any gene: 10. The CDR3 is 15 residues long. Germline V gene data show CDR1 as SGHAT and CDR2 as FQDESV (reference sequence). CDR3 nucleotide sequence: TGTGCCAGCCGTAGGGGAGGGGCATCCACCGGGGAGCTGTTTTTT. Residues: CASRRGGASTGELFF.

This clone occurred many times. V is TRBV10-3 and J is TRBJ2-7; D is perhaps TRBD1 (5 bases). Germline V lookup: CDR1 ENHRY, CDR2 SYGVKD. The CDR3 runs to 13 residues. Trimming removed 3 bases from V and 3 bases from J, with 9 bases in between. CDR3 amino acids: CAISEGQGYEQYF. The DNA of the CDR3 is TGTGCCATCAGTGAAGGGCAGGGCTACGAGCAGTACTTC.

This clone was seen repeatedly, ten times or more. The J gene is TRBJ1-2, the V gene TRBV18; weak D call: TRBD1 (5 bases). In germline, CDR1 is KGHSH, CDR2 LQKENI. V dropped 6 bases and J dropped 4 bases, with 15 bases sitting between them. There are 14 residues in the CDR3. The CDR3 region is CASSLGQGSYGYTF. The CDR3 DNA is TGTGCCAGCTCCCTAGGCCAGGGATCCTATGGCTACACCTTC.

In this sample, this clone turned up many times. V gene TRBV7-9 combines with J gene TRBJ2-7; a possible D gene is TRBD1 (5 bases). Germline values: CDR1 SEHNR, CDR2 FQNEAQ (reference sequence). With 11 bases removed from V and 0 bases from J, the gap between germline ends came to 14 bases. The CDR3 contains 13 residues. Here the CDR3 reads CAGAWTSSYEQYF. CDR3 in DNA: TGTGCCGGGGCGTGGACCAGCTCCTACGAGCAGTACTTC.

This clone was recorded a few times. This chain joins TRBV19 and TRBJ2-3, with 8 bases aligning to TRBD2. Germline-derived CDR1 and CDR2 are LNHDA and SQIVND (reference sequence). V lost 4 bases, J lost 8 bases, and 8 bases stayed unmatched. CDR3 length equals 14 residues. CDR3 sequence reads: CASSTPGTSATQYF. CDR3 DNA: TGTGCCAGTAGTACCCCCGGGACTAGTGCTACGCAGTATTTT.

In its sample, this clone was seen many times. The CDR3 sequence: CASSSYLAGGVTDTQYF. The CDR3 DNA reads TGTGCCAGCAGCTCCTACTTAGCGGGGGGTGTAACAGATACGCAGTATTTT. The chain uses TRBV5-6 and TRBJ2-3; TRBD2 agrees at 10 bases. The CDR3 extends over 17 amino acids. Germline V gene data show CDR1 as SGHDT and CDR2 as YYEEEE. J was trimmed by 3 bases and V by 3 bases; bases with no gene match: 10.

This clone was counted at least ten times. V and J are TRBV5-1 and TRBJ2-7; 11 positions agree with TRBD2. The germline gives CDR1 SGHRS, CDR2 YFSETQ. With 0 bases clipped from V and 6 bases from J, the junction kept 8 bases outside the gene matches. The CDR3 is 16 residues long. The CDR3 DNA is TGCGCCAGCAGCTTGGAACTAGCGGGAGAATCATCCGAGCAGTACTTC. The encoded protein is CASSLELAGESSEQYF.

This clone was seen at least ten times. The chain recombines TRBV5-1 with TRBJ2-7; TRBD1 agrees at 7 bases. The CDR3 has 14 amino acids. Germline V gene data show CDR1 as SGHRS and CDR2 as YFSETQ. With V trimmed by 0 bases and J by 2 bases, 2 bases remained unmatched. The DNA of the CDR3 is TGCGCCAGCAGCTTGGCAGGGACAGCCTACGAGCAGTACTTC. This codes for CASSLAGTAYEQYF.

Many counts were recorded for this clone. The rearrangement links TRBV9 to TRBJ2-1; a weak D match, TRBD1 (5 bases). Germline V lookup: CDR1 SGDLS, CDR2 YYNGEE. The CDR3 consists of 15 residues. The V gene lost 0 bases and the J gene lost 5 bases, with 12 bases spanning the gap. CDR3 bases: TGTGCCAGCAGCGTAGCTTTACAGGTCCACAATGAGCAGTTCTTC. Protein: CASSVALQVHNEQFF.